These 18 T cell receptor beta chains came from one sample sequenced in a study of blood T cell repertoires in COVID-19. Sequencing used immunoSEQ multiplex PCR; TCRdb keeps in-frame clones, though not all of them. Here the sample spans 150,000 or so clones, about 83% being singletons. The sample was PBMCs or T cells enriched from blood (not recorded which). The receptors come from a woman in her forties or fifties in a cohort exposed to, infected with or recovered from COVID-19 (not recorded which).

The chain carries TRBV9 and TRBJ1-4; the match to TRBD1 covers 7 bases. V dropped 3 bases and J dropped 4; count of bases not matched to a gene: 6. The CDR3 is 15 residues long. Per the germline V gene, CDR1 is SGDLS and CDR2 is YYNGEE. This CDR3 is CASSARQGGNEKLFF. For the CDR3, the DNA is TGTGCCAGCAGCGCCCGACAGGGAGGTAATGAAAAACTGTTTTTT.

The chain couples TRBV25-1 to TRBJ1-1; D ambiguous. Trimming took off 1 base at V and 6 bases at J, with 12 bases between the two ends. This CDR3 has 14 residues. CDR1 MGHDK and CDR2 SYGVNS come from the germline V gene. The DNA for the CDR3 is TGTGCCAGCAGTGAATCCGCCCAGGTTTCTGAAGCTTTCTTT. Translated, it gives CASSESAQVSEAFF.

The rearrangement links TRBV7-9 to TRBJ1-5; D gene uncertain. The CDR3 is 12 residues long. CDR1 and CDR2 (germline): SEHNR, FQNEAQ (reference sequence). The V and J ends lost 1 base and 6 bases respectively, with 4 bases between them. The CDR3 DNA reads as TGTGCCAGCAGCTTAGTCGGTCAGCCCCAGCATTTT. Translated, it gives CASSLVGQPQHF.

This chain joins TRBV18 and TRBJ2-2; no clear D gene. V was trimmed by 6 bases and J by 2 bases, leaving 16 bases between them. The CDR3 has 16 amino acids. Per the germline V gene, CDR1 is KGHSH and CDR2 is LQKENI. The CDR3 is CASSPTATTNTGELFF. CDR3 in DNA: TGTGCCAGCTCCCCTACGGCTACTACCAACACCGGGGAGCTGTTTTTT.

To note about this clone: Other DNA sequences within the sample encode an identical CDR3. The V call is TRBV3-1 (or the pseudogene TRBV3-2), the J call TRBJ1-2; possibly TRBD1 for D (6 bases). Germline V lookup: CDR1 LGHDT, CDR2 YNNKEL (reference sequence). Trimming removed 1 base at V and 4 bases at J, with 7 bases between. The CDR3 totals 13 residues. The CDR3 nucleotides read TGTGCCAGCAGCCAAGCAGGGGCCTATGGCTACACCTTC. This codes for CASSQAGAYGYTF.

The table lists this clone with a count of one. The genes are TRBV28 and TRBJ1-5, with a tentative D call TRBD1 (6 bases). The CDR3 covers 15 residues. The germline gives CDR1 MDHEN, CDR2 SYDVKM. Trimming left V 4 bases short and J 5 bases short, with 15 bases between. CDR3 region: CASSSPGAKDQPQHF. CDR3 DNA: TGTGCCAGCAGTTCCCCAGGGGCTAAAGATCAGCCCCAGCATTTT.

The V call is TRBV28, the J call TRBJ2-1; D perhaps matches TRBD1 (5 bases). CDR1 and CDR2 from the germline V gene are MDHEN and SYDVKM. V was trimmed by 2 bases and J by 0 bases, leaving 8 bases between them. The CDR3 runs to 15 residues. The CDR3 here is CASSLGASSYNEQFF. Written as DNA, the CDR3 is TGTGCCAGCAGTTTAGGGGCGAGCTCCTACAATGAGCAGTTCTTC.

This clone was found a few times. The V gene is TRBV5-1, the J gene TRBJ2-1, with a tentative D call TRBD2 (7 bases). This CDR3 has 15 amino acids. CDR1 and CDR2 (germline): SGHRS, YFSETQ. Trimming shortened V by 1 base and J by 8 bases, and 16 bases separated the two germline ends. The CDR3 loop reads CASSLLAGEGYEQFF. CDR3 nucleotides: TGCGCCAGCAGCTTGTTGGCAGGGGAGGGTTATGAGCAGTTCTTC.

This chain connects TRBV3-1 (or the pseudogene TRBV3-2) to TRBJ2-1, with 10 nucleotides matching TRBD2. V trimming: 1 base; J trimming: 12 bases; junction bases outside the gene matches: 15. Looked up from germline, CDR1 is LGHDT and CDR2 is YNNKEL (reference sequence). The CDR3 contains 17 residues. The CDR3 is CASSQGTGTSAPVGQFF. The CDR3, as DNA: TGTGCCAGCAGCCAAGGAACCGGGACTAGCGCTCCTGTGGGGCAGTTCTTC.

In its sample, this clone was seen a few times. V gene TRBV5-8 combines with J gene TRBJ1-2; 9 bases agree with TRBD1. Germline assignment: CDR1 SGHTS and CDR2 YDEGEE. Trimming cost V 6 bases and J 2 bases; bases outside gene matches: 5. The length of the CDR3 is 14 residues. CDR3 region: CASIQDRGNYGYTF. The CDR3 coding sequence is TGTGCCAGCATCCAAGACAGGGGGAACTATGGCTACACCTTC.

J is TRBJ1-2 and V is TRBV29-1, with 11 bases matching TRBD1. This CDR3 spans 14 amino acids. CDR1 is SQVTM and CDR2 is ANQGSEA in the germline V gene. V lost 7 bases, J lost 5 bases, and 9 bases stayed unmatched. The CDR3 spells CSATGQGAVYGYTF. The CDR3 DNA is TGCAGCGCCACTGGACAGGGGGCCGTTTATGGCTACACCTTC. The whole variable domain, remainder taken from reference TRBV29-1 and TRBJ1-2, is SAVISQKPSRDICQRGTSLTIQCQVDSQVTMMFWYRQQPGQSLTLIATANQGSEATYESGFVIDKFPISRPNLTFSTLTVSNMSPEDSSIYLCSATGQGAVYGYTFGSGTRLTVV.

V gene TRBV28 combines with J gene TRBJ2-1; 11 bases are a match to TRBD2. The junction had 10 bases not matched to a gene; V was cut back by 5 bases and J by 4 bases. CDR1 is MDHEN, CDR2 SYDVKM, per germline. CDR3 length: 17 residues. CDR3 protein: CASSPLGGTSGYNEQFF. CDR3 sequence (DNA): TGTGCCAGCAGTCCCCTAGGGGGGACTAGCGGTTACAATGAGCAGTTCTTC.

The chain joins TRBV28 to TRBJ2-4; TRBD1 aligns across 11 bases. The germline V gene encodes CDR1 MDHEN and CDR2 SYDVKM. The CDR3 extends over 15 amino acids. J was trimmed by 6 bases and V by 8 bases; bases with no gene match: 9. The CDR3 region is CASSMDRGHRNIQYF. As DNA, the CDR3 is TGTGCCAGCTCGATGGACAGGGGGCATAGAAACATTCAGTACTTC.

The rearrangement uses TRBV5-6 and TRBJ2-3, with 13 bases aligning to TRBD2. Germline V gene data show CDR1 as SGHDT and CDR2 as YYEEEE. After removal of 4 bases from V and 3 bases from J, the junction contained 8 bases not matched to a gene. This CDR3 is 17 amino acids long. CDR3 nucleotide sequence: TGTGCCAGCAGCCTAAGGACTAGCGGGAGTGGGACAGATACGCAGTATTTT. Translated: CASSLRTSGSGTDTQYF.

The chain combines TRBV7-2 with TRBJ2-4; 7 nucleotides match TRBD2. Germline V gene lookup returns CDR1 SGHTA and CDR2 FQGNSA. The CDR3 extends over 15 amino acids. The junction had 6 bases not matched to a gene; V was cut back by 1 base and J by 6 bases. CDR3 protein: CASSLEGRGTNIQYF. The CDR3 DNA is TGTGCCAGCAGCTTAGAGGGGCGGGGGACAAACATTCAGTACTTC.

In nucleotides, the CDR3 is TGTGCCAGCAGCTTTGGGACAGGGAATGAGCAGTTCTTC. Its protein product is CASSFGTGNEQFF. This chain uses TRBV11-3 with TRBJ2-1; 9 nucleotides line up with TRBD1. In germline, CDR1 is SGHNT, CDR2 YENEEA. The CDR3 spans 13 residues. J lost 7 bases, V lost 3 bases, and 1 base had no gene match.

This sequence joins TRBV5-1 and TRBJ1-1; weak D call: TRBD1 (6 bases). CDR1 SGHRS and CDR2 YFSETQ come from the germline V gene. The CDR3 consists of 14 residues. Deletions cut 6 bases from V and 1 base from J, with 13 bases between. The CDR3 coding sequence is TGCGCCAGCACCCCACAGGGAGCGAACACTGAAGCTTTCTTT. This codes for CASTPQGANTEAFF.

The chain uses TRBV14 and TRBJ2-4; D is undetermined. Trimming pared 2 bases from V and 6 bases from J, leaving 11 bases between. Per the germline V gene, CDR1 is SGHDN and CDR2 is FVKESK. This CDR3 has 14 residues. The CDR3 nucleotides are TGTGCCAGCAGCCAAATGAGTTCATCAAACATTCAGTACTTC. Translated, it gives CASSQMSSSNIQYF.